This TCR beta chain was found in a study of T cells in Graves' hyperthyroidism and ophthalmopathy (dated by TCRdb to about 2019). For context, the study as a whole: Peripheral blood was sampled at the time of initial diagnosis, prior to any treatment. TCR V-J signatures able to tell the groups apart were searched for in a discovery cohort of more than 90 patients, of whom 40 to 45 had Graves' ophthalmopathy and about 60 had stable Graves' hyperthyroidism. An independent validation cohort of fewer than 20 hyperthyroidism patients and 15 or so patients who later progressed to ophthalmopathy tested prospective prediction of ophthalmopathy. The roughly 100 discovery patients were randomly split 7:3 into training and test sets. In addition, the study compared T-cell repertoires in thyroid tissue and in blood from about 6 Graves' hyperthyroidism patients. Following sampling, methimazole starting at 30 mg daily was given to hyperthyroidism patients, and high-dose intravenous methylprednisolone was given to ophthalmopathy patients. According to the paper, TCR Vbeta CDR3 sequencing was carried out on 135 peripheral blood samples, which came from approximately 43 ophthalmopathy, 75 or so hyperthyroidism and approximately 17 progressor patients. The research as a whole found: No statistical method was used to set the sample size in advance, and investigators knew the group allocation. A model built on a 13 V-J signature distinguished ophthalmopathy from stable hyperthyroidism, reaching roughly 88% sensitivity and around 81% specificity in cross-validation and 80%/75% in testing. Most expanded thyroid clonotypes (frequency above 0.001) were also detected in blood, a finding suggesting that blood repertoires may reflect thyroid immune responses. During validation, the model predicted progression to ophthalmopathy a median of roughly 7.1 months ahead of onset, with approximately 71% sensitivity and almost 75% specificity.

Trimmed from V: 3 bases; trimmed from J: 6 bases; junction bases lacking a gene match: 5. The germline V gene provides CDR1 KGHSH and CDR2 LQKENI. From cysteine to phenylalanine, the CDR3 is 13 amino acids long. Solely the CDR3 DNA is kept, with 39 bases framed from the first base. This clonotype was recorded at least ten times. This receptor's antigen is unknown. No clone much larger than this one lies a single base away; base qualities are absent. A patient counted as having stable Graves' hyperthyroidism if no progression to ophthalmopathy occurred over 18 months of follow-up. Hyperthyroidism patients were aged 18 to 65 years and newly diagnosed, with disease duration of less than 2 months. Patients with uncontrolled infections, other autoimmune diseases, pregnancy or lactation were excluded. Diagnoses relied on clinical symptoms, serum thyroxine and TRAb, thyroid ultrasound and orbital computed tomography. PBMCs were isolated from about 10 ml of fresh peripheral blood by Ficoll-Paque density gradient centrifugation. Trizol reagent was used to extract total RNA, and RNA quality was then checked on an Agilent 2100 Bioanalyzer.

TCR beta CDR3 regions were amplified from RNA transcripts. For the first round of RT-PCR on the TCR CDR3, the HTBI primer set was used together with the Qiagen OneStep RT-PCR kit. Libraries were constructed in a second round of multiplex PCR, after which size selection and purification were carried out. Libraries were sequenced paired-end with 100 bp reads on an Illumina HiSeq2000. The original pipeline was this. SOAPnuke was used to process the raw data, with reads discarded if the reads contained adapters or uncalled bases, had a mean Phred below 15, or lacked an exact constant-primer or identifier match. COPE v1.2.5 was used to merge high-quality paired reads, and clonotypes were defined as unique nucleotide sequences. MiTCR v1.1 was used to align the clonotypes against IMGT TRBV, TRBD and TRBJ reference segments. The analysis included only V-J combinations with a frequency above 0.0001, which together covered 98% to 99.2% of the repertoires. The TCS score was defined as the ratio of F50 (clonal expansion) to E x V (chaos), calculated using BLOSUM62-based TCRdist between CDR3 peptides within each V-J. Welch's t-statistics and random forest reduced fewer than 600 V-J features to 13, which were used in a naive Bayes classifier (R e1071). TCRdb's own reprocessing of the public reads used fastp at Q25 and MiXCR and kept productive beta chains. Rows are unified per CDR3 protein, each entry keeping the most common DNA and genes. What appears here as the V and J calls and clone size reflects TCRdb's work, not the paper's. For this sample the table gives about 380,000 distinct CDR3 sequences, of which about 14% were detected only once. The ten largest clones represent 11% of the sample.

Sequencing was carried out using blood. This TCR came from a woman in her sixties or seventies with Graves' hyperthyroidism. Recombination joined TRBV18 with TRBJ2-7; 7 bases in the junction line up with TRBD2. The DNA sequence is given as TGTGCCAGCTCACCCCAGCGGGACGCCGAGCAGTACTTC. The translation is CASSPQRDAEQYF.